This paragraph covers one T cell receptor (beta chain) sequence. These data come from a study of blood T cell repertoires in COVID-19. Participant ages covered roughly 18 to 89 years across about 25 US areas. The repertoire was sequenced with immunoSEQ multiplex PCR; TCRdb's copy has only in-frame clones and lacks some. The sample carries 150,000 to 200,000 clones, approximately 80% recorded once. The clonotype was recovered from a man aged 45-60 years who had recovered from COVID-19. What was sequenced was PBMCs or T cells enriched from blood (not recorded which).

The CDR3 DNA reads TGTGCCAGCAGTTTCCCCGGGGTCGTCGCCAATGAGCAGTTCTTC. As protein: CASSFPGVVANEQFF. This chain links TRBV28 with TRBJ2-1, with D possibly TRBD2 on 5 matching bases. CDR3 length: 15 residues. Germline loops: CDR1 MDHEN, CDR2 SYDVKM. Trimming stripped 3 bases from V and 6 bases from J, with 15 bases between.